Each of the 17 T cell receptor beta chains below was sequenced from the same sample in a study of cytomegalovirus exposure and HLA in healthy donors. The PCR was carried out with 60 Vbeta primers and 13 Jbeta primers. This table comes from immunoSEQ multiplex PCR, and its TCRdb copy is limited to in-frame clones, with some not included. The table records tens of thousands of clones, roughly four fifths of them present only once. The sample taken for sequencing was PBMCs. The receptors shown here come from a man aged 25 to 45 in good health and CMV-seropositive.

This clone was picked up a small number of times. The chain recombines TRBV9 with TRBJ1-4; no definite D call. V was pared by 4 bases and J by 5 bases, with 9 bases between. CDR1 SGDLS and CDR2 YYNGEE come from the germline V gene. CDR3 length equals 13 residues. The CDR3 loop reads CASSRGGNEKLFF. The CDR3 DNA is TGTGCCAGCAGCCGGGGTGGGAATGAAAAACTGTTTTTT.

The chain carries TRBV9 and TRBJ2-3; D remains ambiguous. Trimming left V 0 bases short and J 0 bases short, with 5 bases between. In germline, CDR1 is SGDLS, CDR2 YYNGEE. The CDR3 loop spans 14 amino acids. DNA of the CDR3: TGTGCCAGCAGCGTAGATTTAAGCACAGATACGCAGTATTTT. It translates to CASSVDLSTDTQYF.

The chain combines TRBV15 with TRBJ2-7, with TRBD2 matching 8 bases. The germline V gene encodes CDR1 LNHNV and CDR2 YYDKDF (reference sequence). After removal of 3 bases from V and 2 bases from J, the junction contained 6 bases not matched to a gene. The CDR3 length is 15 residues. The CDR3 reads CATSRASGSTYEQYF. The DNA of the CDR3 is TGTGCCACCAGCAGGGCCAGCGGGAGTACCTACGAGCAGTACTTC.

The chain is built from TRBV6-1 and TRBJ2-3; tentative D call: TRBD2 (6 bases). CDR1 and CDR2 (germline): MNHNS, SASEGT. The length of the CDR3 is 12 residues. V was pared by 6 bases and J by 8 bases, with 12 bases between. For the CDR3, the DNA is TGTGCCAGCAGAAGCGGAGGGCCTACGCAGTATTTT. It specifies CASRSGGPTQYF.

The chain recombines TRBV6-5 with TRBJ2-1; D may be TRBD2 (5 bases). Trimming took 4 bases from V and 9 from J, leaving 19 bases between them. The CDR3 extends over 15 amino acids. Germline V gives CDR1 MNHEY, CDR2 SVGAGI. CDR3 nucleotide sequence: TGTGCCAGCAGTTCCGCACTAGGATTTAGTGGTGAGCAGTTCTTC. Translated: CASSSALGFSGEQFF.

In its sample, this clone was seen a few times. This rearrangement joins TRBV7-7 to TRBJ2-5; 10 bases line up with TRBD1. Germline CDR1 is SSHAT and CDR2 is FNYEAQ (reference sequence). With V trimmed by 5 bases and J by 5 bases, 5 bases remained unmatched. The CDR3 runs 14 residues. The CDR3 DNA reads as TGTGCCAGCAGCCGCGACAGGGGGCGGGAGACCCAGTACTTC. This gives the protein CASSRDRGRETQYF.

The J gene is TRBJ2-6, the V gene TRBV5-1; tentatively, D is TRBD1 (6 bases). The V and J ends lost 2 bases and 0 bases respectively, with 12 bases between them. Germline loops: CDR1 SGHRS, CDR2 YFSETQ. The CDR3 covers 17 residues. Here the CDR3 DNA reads TGCGCCAGCAGCTTCGGAACAGGGCCCTCTGGGGCCAACGTCCTGACTTTC. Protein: CASSFGTGPSGANVLTF. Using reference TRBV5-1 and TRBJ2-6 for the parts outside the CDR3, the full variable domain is KAGVTQTPRYLIKTRGQQVTLSCSPISGHRSVSWYQQTPGQGLQFLFEYFSETQRNKGNFPGRFSGRQFSNSRSEMNVSTLELGDSALYLCASSFGTGPSGANVLTFGAGSRLTVL.

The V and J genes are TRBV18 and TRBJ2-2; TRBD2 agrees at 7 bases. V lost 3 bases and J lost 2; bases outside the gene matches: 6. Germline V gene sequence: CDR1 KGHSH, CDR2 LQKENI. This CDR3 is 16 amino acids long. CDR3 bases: TGTGCCAGCTCACCTAGCGGGTTCGGAAACACCGGGGAGCTGTTTTTT. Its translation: CASSPSGFGNTGELFF.

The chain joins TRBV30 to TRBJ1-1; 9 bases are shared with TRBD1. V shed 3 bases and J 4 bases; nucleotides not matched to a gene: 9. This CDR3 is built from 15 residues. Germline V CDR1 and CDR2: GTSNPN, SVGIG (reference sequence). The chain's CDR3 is CAWRIWDRAVTEAFF. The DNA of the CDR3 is TGTGCCTGGAGGATCTGGGACAGGGCGGTCACTGAAGCTTTCTTT.

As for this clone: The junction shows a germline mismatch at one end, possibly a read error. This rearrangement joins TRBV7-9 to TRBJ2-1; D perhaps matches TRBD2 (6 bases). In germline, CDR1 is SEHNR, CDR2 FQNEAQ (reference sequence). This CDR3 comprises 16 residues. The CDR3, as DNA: TGTGCCAGCAGCTTAGCCCCGGGAGTCTCCCACAATGAGCAGTTCTTC. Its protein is CASSLAPGVSHNEQFF.

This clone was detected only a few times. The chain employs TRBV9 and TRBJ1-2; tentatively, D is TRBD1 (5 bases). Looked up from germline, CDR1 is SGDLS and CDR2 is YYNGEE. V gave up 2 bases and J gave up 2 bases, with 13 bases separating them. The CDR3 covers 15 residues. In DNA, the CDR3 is TGTGCCAGCAGCGTCGGAGGGGCCCCCAACTATGGCTACACCTTC. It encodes CASSVGGAPNYGYTF.

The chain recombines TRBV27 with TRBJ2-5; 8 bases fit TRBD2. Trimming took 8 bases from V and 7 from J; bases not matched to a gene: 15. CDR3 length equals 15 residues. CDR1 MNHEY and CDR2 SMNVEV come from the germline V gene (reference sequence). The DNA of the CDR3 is TGTGCCAGCGGATTCGCCAGCGGGAGTACTGTGACCCAGTACTTC. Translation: CASGFASGSTVTQYF.

The CDR3 protein is CASSSGGYYEKLFF. In DNA form, the CDR3 reads TGTGCCAGCAGCTCCGGCGGATATTATGAAAAACTGTTTTTT. This sequence joins TRBV5-4 and TRBJ1-4; D gene unclear. The CDR3 consists of 14 residues. Germline V gene sequence: CDR1 SGHNT, CDR2 YYREEE (reference sequence). Trimming shortened V by 3 bases and J by 6 bases, and 12 bases separated the two germline ends. The complete variable domain, with remaining parts taken from reference TRBV5-4 and TRBJ1-4, reads ETGVTQSPTHLIKTRGQQVTLRCSSQSGHNTVSWYQQALGQGPQFIFQYYREEENGRGNFPPRFSGLQFPNYSSELNVNALELDDSALYLCASSSGGYYEKLFFGSGTQLSVL.

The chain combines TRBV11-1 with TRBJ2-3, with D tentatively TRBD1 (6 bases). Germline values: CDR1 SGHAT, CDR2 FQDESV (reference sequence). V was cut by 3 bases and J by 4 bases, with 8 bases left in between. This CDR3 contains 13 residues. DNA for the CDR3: TGTGCCAGCAGCTTTTCAGGGGCAGATACGCAGTATTTT. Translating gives CASSFSGADTQYF.

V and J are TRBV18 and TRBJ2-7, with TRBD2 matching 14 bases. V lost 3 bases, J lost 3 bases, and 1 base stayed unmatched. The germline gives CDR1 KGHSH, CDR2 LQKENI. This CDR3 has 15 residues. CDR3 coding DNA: TGTGCCAGCTCACCCGGGACTAGCGGGAGCTACGAGCAGTACTTC. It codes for CASSPGTSGSYEQYF.

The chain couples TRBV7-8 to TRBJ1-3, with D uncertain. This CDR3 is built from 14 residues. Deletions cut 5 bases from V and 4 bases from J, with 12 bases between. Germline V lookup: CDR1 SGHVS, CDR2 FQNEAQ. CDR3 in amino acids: CASSHTSPGNTIYF. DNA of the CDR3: TGTGCCAGCAGCCATACATCCCCCGGAAACACCATATATTTT.

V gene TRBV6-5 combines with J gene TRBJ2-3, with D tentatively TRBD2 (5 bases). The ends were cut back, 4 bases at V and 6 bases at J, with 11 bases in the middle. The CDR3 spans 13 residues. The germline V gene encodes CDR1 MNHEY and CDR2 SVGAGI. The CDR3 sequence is CASSWTPGDTQYF. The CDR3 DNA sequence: TGTGCCAGCAGTTGGACTCCCGGGGATACGCAGTATTTT.